Below, 25 T cell receptor beta chains from the same sample are listed, as sequenced in a study of T cell responses to AZD1222 COVID-19 vaccine. The table came from immunoSEQ multiplex PCR; TCRdb's copy has only in-frame clones and leaves some out. The table shows roughly 160,000 clones, with roughly 92% occurring only once. This material consisted of peripheral blood, taken on day 0 of AZD1222 vaccination. The receptors shown here come from an adult in good health.

This clone has just one count. The chain joins TRBV7-2 to TRBJ1-2, with D unresolved. With 5 bases removed from V and 6 bases from J, the gap between germline ends came to 13 bases. CDR1 is SGHTA and CDR2 is FQGNSA in the germline V gene. This CDR3 contains 13 residues. The CDR3 loop reads CASSLWGVDGYTF. As DNA, the CDR3 is TGTGCCAGCAGCCTCTGGGGTGTCGATGGCTACACCTTC.

This chain connects TRBV5-4 to TRBJ2-7, with TRBD2 matching over 8 bases. Germline V CDR1 and CDR2: SGHNT, YYREEE (reference sequence). The CDR3 spans 20 residues. V gave up 2 bases and J gave up 4 bases; unmatched junction bases: 23. The CDR3 DNA follows: TGTGCCAGCAGCTTAGGGGAAGGCGGGAGGTCCGCGACACAAAAGTACGAGCAGTACTTC. Residues: CASSLGEGGRSATQKYEQYF.

The chain couples TRBV7-9 to TRBJ1-1, with D unclear. CDR3 length: 13 residues. Germline V gene sequence: CDR1 SEHNR, CDR2 FQNEAQ (reference sequence). Trimming stripped 2 bases from V and 3 bases from J, with 7 bases between. The DNA for the CDR3 is TGTGCCAGCAGCTTACCGACCCACACTGAAGCTTTCTTT. It encodes CASSLPTHTEAFF.

The chain links TRBV7-3 to TRBJ2-1; the D gene is possibly TRBD2 (5 bases). The CDR3 is 14 residues long. Germline V gives CDR1 SGHTA, CDR2 FQGTGA. V was pared by 4 bases and J by 5 bases, with 12 bases between. The CDR3 reads CASSWASLNNEQFF. The CDR3 region has the DNA TGTGCCAGCAGCTGGGCTAGCCTCAACAATGAGCAGTTCTTC.

V is TRBV15 and J is TRBJ1-1; unclear D gene. The CDR3 has 13 residues. Germline CDR1 is LNHNV and CDR2 is YYDKDF (reference sequence). Trimming shortened V by 0 bases and J by 4 bases, and 6 bases separated the two germline ends. The CDR3 is CATSRDLGTEAFF. The DNA of the CDR3 is TGTGCCACCAGCAGAGATTTAGGCACTGAAGCTTTCTTT.

The rearrangement links TRBV28 to TRBJ1-2, with 9 bases matching TRBD1. Germline V gene data show CDR1 as MDHEN and CDR2 as SYDVKM. CDR3 length: 14 residues. The junction had 16 bases not matched to a gene; V was cut back by 7 bases and J by 13 bases. The CDR3 DNA sequence: TGTGCCAGCACCGATCCCGGGACAGGGAATCAGCGCACCTTC. Protein product: CASTDPGTGNQRTF.

This sequence joins TRBV30 and TRBJ2-7; 8 bases align to TRBD2. Per germline, CDR1 GTSNPN and CDR2 SVGIG (reference sequence). The CDR3 consists of 11 residues. V was clipped by 8 bases and J by 7 bases; unmatched bases: 7. CDR3 protein: CAGGREGEQYF. CDR3 in DNA: TGTGCCGGCGGTCGGGAGGGAGAGCAGTACTTC.

The chain links TRBV30 to TRBJ1-5; D call uncertain. Germline values: CDR1 GTSNPN, CDR2 SVGIG (reference sequence). Trimming took 4 bases from V and 3 from J, leaving 10 bases between them. The CDR3 runs to 13 residues. The CDR3 sequence is CAWTLDLNQPQHF. The DNA for the CDR3 is TGTGCCTGGACACTGGACCTCAATCAGCCCCAGCATTTT.

This clone was counted a single time. This chain uses TRBV3-1 (or the pseudogene TRBV3-2) with TRBJ2-3; possible D gene TRBD2, 5 bases. Per germline, CDR1 LGHDT and CDR2 YNNKEL (reference sequence). The V end lost 1 base, the J end lost 3 bases, and 11 bases lay between the germline ends. The CDR3 has 15 amino acids. The CDR3: CASSQVAGGTDTQYF. Written as DNA, the CDR3 is TGTGCCAGCAGCCAAGTTGCTGGCGGGACAGATACGCAGTATTTT.

The V and J genes are TRBV9 and TRBJ1-1; the D is unclear. This CDR3 is built from 15 residues. CDR1 SGDLS and CDR2 YYNGEE come from the germline V gene. Trimming removed 3 bases from V and 3 bases from J, with 15 bases in between. CDR3 coding DNA: TGTGCCAGCAGCGACCAGCCCACCTGGGACACTGAAGCTTTCTTT. This codes for CASSDQPTWDTEAFF.

This rearrangement joins TRBV5-1 to TRBJ2-1; D is undetermined. Germline loops: CDR1 SGHRS, CDR2 YFSETQ. The V end lost 0 bases, the J end lost 10 bases, and 8 bases lay between the germline ends. This CDR3 has 12 amino acids. CDR3 loop: CASSLVSEEQFF. In DNA, the CDR3 is TGCGCCAGCAGCTTGGTCAGCGAGGAGCAGTTCTTC.

This rearrangement joins TRBV28 to TRBJ1-2, with TRBD1 identical over 7 bases. The V gene end was trimmed by 11 bases and the J gene end by 2 bases; junction bases not matched to a gene: 8. Germline assignment: CDR1 MDHEN and CDR2 SYDVKM. This CDR3 comprises 13 residues. The CDR3 spells CAARGAPNYGYTF. The CDR3, as DNA: TGTGCCGCCAGGGGGGCCCCAAACTATGGCTACACCTTC.

The chain joins TRBV19 to TRBJ1-5; no reliable D call. Germline CDR1 LNHDA, CDR2 SQIVND (reference sequence). Trimming removed 2 bases from V and 0 bases from J, with 5 bases in between. There are 14 residues in the CDR3. Here the CDR3 DNA reads TGTGCCAGTAGTATATTCGATAGCAATCAGCCCCAGCATTTT. Protein product: CASSIFDSNQPQHF.

In its sample, this clone was seen once. The DNA for the CDR3 is TGTGCCACCAGTGCCACCCACACCGGGGAGCTGTTTTTT. Protein product: CATSATHTGELFF. The gene calls are TRBV24-1 and TRBJ2-2, with D unresolved. The ends were cut back, 5 bases at V and 3 bases at J, with 6 bases in the middle. The CDR3 length is 13 residues. Germline-derived CDR1 and CDR2 are KGHDR and SFDVKD.

The rearrangement joins TRBV20-1 to TRBJ2-1; D uncertain. The V end lost 3 bases, the J end lost 10 bases, and 10 bases lay between the germline ends. From germline, CDR1 is DFQATT and CDR2 SNEGSKA (reference sequence). This CDR3 has 11 amino acids. In DNA, the CDR3 is TGCAGTGCTAGGGAACAATTGGAGCAGTTCTTC. It encodes CSAREQLEQFF.

The CDR3 region has the DNA TGCGCCAGCAGTGGTGAGACAGAAGTTTCAGAGCAGTACTTC. It yields the protein CASSGETEVSEQYF. The chain joins TRBV10-1 to TRBJ2-7; the D gene is possibly TRBD1 (5 bases). The CDR3 has 14 amino acids. V was cut by 4 bases and J by 7 bases, with 17 bases left in between. The germline V gene encodes CDR1 WNHNN and CDR2 SYGVQD (reference sequence).

V and J are TRBV28 and TRBJ2-7; 10 nucleotides align to TRBD1. V lost 8 bases, J lost 0 bases, and 4 bases stayed unmatched. Looked up from germline, CDR1 is MDHEN and CDR2 is SYDVKM. The CDR3 covers 14 residues. DNA of the CDR3: TGTGCCAGCCTCGGGACAGGGGCCTCCTACGAGCAGTACTTC. It yields the protein CASLGTGASYEQYF.

The chain uses TRBV29-1 and TRBJ1-1; possible D gene TRBD1, 6 bases. The CDR3 consists of 14 residues. Trimming stripped 7 bases from V and 0 bases from J, with 15 bases between. CDR1 is SQVTM and CDR2 is ANQGSEA in the germline V gene. The CDR3 bases are TGCAGCGACGGTAACAGGGAAATGAACACTGAAGCTTTCTTT. Amino acids: CSDGNREMNTEAFF.

This clone was observed a single time. The CDR3: CASSLSMNTEAFF. The CDR3 nucleotides are TGTGCCAGCAGTCTCTCAATGAACACTGAAGCTTTCTTT. The chain employs TRBV12-3 or TRBV12-4 and TRBJ1-1, with D unclear. Trimming removed 5 bases at V and 0 bases at J, with 7 bases between. This CDR3 spans 13 amino acids.

This chain uses TRBV9 with TRBJ2-1; the match to TRBD2 covers 9 bases. V was clipped by 3 bases and J by 6 bases; unmatched bases: 16. This CDR3 contains 18 residues. The germline CDR1 and CDR2 sequences are SGDLS and YYNGEE. The CDR3 region has the DNA TGTGCCAGCAGCGAGGAGGGGAGCGCGGGAGGGCCTGGCAATGAGCAGTTCTTC. It encodes CASSEEGSAGGPGNEQFF. The full variable domain, with the rest looked up from reference TRBV9 and TRBJ2-1, is DSGVTQTPKHLITATGQRVTLRCSPRSGDLSVYWYQQSLDQGLQFLIQYYNGEERAKGNILERFSAQQFPDLHSELNLSSLELGDSALYFCASSEEGSAGGPGNEQFFGPGTRLTVL.

The gene calls are TRBV6-2 or TRBV6-3 and TRBJ1-2; no clear D. Germline CDR1 and CDR2: MNHEY and SVGEGT. CDR3 length: 13 amino acids. Trimming cost V 6 bases and J 8 bases, with 16 bases left between them. The CDR3 region has the DNA TGTGCCAGCAGCGTAGGACCGAGATCGGGCTACACCTTC. This encodes CASSVGPRSGYTF.

V and J are TRBV30 and TRBJ2-4; no clear D gene. V was trimmed by 2 bases and J by 6 bases, leaving 8 bases between them. Germline CDR1 is GTSNPN and CDR2 is SVGIG (reference sequence). This CDR3 contains 12 residues. For the CDR3, the DNA is TGTGCCTGGAGTCAAACGGGAAACATTCAGTACTTC. Protein sequence: CAWSQTGNIQYF.

The chain carries TRBV3-1 (or the pseudogene TRBV3-2) and TRBJ1-4, with D possibly TRBD1 on 6 matching bases. The CDR3 contains 15 residues. V lost 2 bases and J 3 bases, leaving 10 bases between the germline ends. CDR1 is LGHDT and CDR2 is YNNKEL in the germline V gene (reference sequence). CDR3 sequence (DNA): TGTGCCAGCAGCCAAATGAGACAGGCTAATGAAAAACTGTTTTTT. As protein: CASSQMRQANEKLFF.

The rearrangement uses TRBV3-1 (or the pseudogene TRBV3-2) and TRBJ1-6; TRBD1 might be the D (6 bases). The CDR3 has 16 amino acids. The ends were cut back, 4 bases at V and 11 bases at J, with 21 bases in the middle. CDR1 and CDR2 from the germline V gene are LGHDT and YNNKEL (reference sequence). CDR3: CASSLTSTGLRPPLHF. The CDR3 nucleotides read TGTGCCAGCAGCCTAACCTCAACAGGGTTGAGGCCACCCCTCCACTTT.

The chain uses TRBV14 and TRBJ2-7; no clear D gene. V was shortened by 2 bases and J by 7 bases, with 9 bases between the two germline ends. The CDR3 sequence is 12 residues long. CDR1 is SGHDN, CDR2 FVKESK, per germline. CDR3 sequence: CASSQTKWEQYF. The CDR3 bases are TGTGCCAGCAGCCAAACGAAGTGGGAGCAGTACTTC.